This T cell receptor beta chain emerged from a study of T-cell reconstitution after alpha-beta-depleted transplantation in children. Study-level results: T cells produced anew were the main source of T-cell counts and diversity one year after transplant.

The authors prepared the TCRbeta library with unique molecular identifiers. MiXCR, run by TCRdb on the PCR reads, gives a single entry per CDR3 protein. The sample lists hundreds of thousands of distinct CDR3 sequences, roughly 7.7% occurring once. The table lists this clonotype with many counts. The antigen remains unidentified. Here the sequenced sample was PBMCs, mostly from graft donor cells, taken 180 days after TCRalphabeta/CD19-depleted stem cell transplant. The receptor comes from a male patient aged 10 to 17 who had a stem cell transplant for acute lymphoblastic leukemia, so the T cells may come from the graft donor.

In nucleotides, the CDR3 is TGTGCCAGCAGTTTAAGGGGGTTAAGAATCGGTAACTATGGCTACACCTTC. This codes for CASSLRGLRIGNYGYTF. The rearrangement links TRBV28 to TRBJ1-2, with TRBD1 as a possible D gene (6 bases). In germline, CDR1 is MDHEN, CDR2 SYDVKM. This CDR3 comprises 17 residues. Between the trimmed V and J ends, which lost 2 bases and 1 base, there was a span of 17 bases.